This T cell receptor (beta chain) is drawn from a study of T cells in Graves' hyperthyroidism and ophthalmopathy. Study-level points and caveats: Ophthalmopathy onset followed model prediction by a median roughly 6 months. Using 13 V-J features, a model discriminated ophthalmopathy from stable hyperthyroidism.

The PBMCs studied were ones that came from 10 ml fresh peripheral blood. This clonotype was seen ten or more times. Its antigen remains unidentified. RNA transcripts gave rise to amplified TCR beta CDR3 regions. HTBI primers were the set used in a first-round RT-PCR of the TCR CDR3. TCRdb processed the multiplex PCR reads anew with MiXCR; each CDR3 protein has one entry. The repertoire holds about 290,000 distinct CDR3 sequences, roughly 19% seen once, with less than 40% in the top ten. Between the trimmed V and J ends, which lost 5 bases and 4 bases, there was a span of 17 bases. This CDR3 contains 15 residues. CDR1 and CDR2 from the germline V gene are MNHNS and SASEGT.

The sequence was collected from a man over 45 with Graves' ophthalmopathy. Material for sequencing was blood. The chain carries TRBV6-1 and TRBJ2-5, with a tentative D call TRBD2 (6 bases). This chain's CDR3 is CASSRREGRGETQYF. As DNA, the CDR3 is TGTGCCAGCAGTCGGCGGGAAGGGCGCGGAGAGACCCAGTACTTC.